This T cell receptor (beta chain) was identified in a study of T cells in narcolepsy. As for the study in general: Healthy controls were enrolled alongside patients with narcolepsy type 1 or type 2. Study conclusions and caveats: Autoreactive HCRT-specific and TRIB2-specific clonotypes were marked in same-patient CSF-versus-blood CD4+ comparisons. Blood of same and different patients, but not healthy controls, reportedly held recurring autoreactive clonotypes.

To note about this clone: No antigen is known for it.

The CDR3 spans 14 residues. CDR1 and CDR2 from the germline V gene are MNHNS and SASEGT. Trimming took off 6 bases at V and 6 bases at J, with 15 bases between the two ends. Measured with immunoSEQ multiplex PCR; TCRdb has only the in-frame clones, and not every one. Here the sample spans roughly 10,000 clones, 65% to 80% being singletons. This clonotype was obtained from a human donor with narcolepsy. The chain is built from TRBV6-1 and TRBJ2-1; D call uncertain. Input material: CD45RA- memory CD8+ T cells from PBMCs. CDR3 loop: CASSDSYEVNEQFF. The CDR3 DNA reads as TGTGCCAGCAGCGACTCCTACGAGGTCAATGAGCAGTTCTTC.